Presented here are 24 T cell receptor beta chains from one specimen sequenced in a study of type 1 and type 2 diabetes patients. Amplification started from genomic DNA. Multiplex PCR with 30 forward and 13 reverse primers amplified the TCR beta CDR3. MiXCR, applied by TCRdb to the multiplex PCR reads, yields one record per CDR3 protein. The table includes 250,000 or so distinct CDR3 sequences, more than 40% detected once. The sequenced sample consisted of peripheral blood mononuclear cells (PBMCs). These TCRs come from a man younger than 30 with type 2 diabetes.

About this clonotype: Compared with germline, one end of the junction differs, possibly owing to a read error. This chain links TRBV2 with TRBJ2-3, with 10 bases that match TRBD2. The V gene's germline CDR1 is SNHLY and CDR2 FYNNEI. This CDR3 contains 15 residues. CDR3 sequence: CASSPRTSGTVTQYF. CDR3 nucleotides: TGTGCCAGCAGCCCTCGGACTAGCGGCACAGTTACGCAGTATTTT.

This chain connects TRBV9 to TRBJ1-2, with D perhaps matching TRBD1 (5 bases). Trimming left V 1 base short and J 4 bases short, with 5 bases between. Germline loops: CDR1 SGDLS, CDR2 YYNGEE. The CDR3 totals 12 residues. CDR3 region: CASSVQGYGYTF. The CDR3 DNA is TGTGCCAGCAGCGTACAGGGCTATGGCTACACCTTC.

Judged by abundance, this clonotype is medium-sized. This rearrangement joins TRBV20-1 to TRBJ2-2, with no clear D. V lost 4 bases, J lost 6 bases, and 21 bases lay in between. CDR3 size: 16 residues. Germline V gives CDR1 DFQATT, CDR2 SNEGSKA (reference sequence). CDR3 DNA sequence: TGCAGTGCTAAAGGAGTGAACCAGCCAAGATCCGGGGAGCTGTTTTTT. This gives the protein CSAKGVNQPRSGELFF.

This clonotype was seen repeatedly, ten times or more. This chain links TRBV25-1 with TRBJ1-1, with a tentative D call TRBD1 (6 bases). This CDR3 is built from 15 residues. Germline values: CDR1 MGHDK, CDR2 SYGVNS. V shed 8 bases and J shed 0 bases, with 16 bases lying between them. The CDR3 spells CASGAGGAMNTEAFF. Here the CDR3 DNA reads TGTGCCAGCGGGGCCGGGGGGGCTATGAACACTGAAGCTTTCTTT.

V and J are TRBV12-3 or TRBV12-4 and TRBJ2-1; a possible D gene is TRBD2 (6 bases). V gave up 7 bases and J gave up 7 bases, with 17 bases separating them. The CDR3 loop spans 14 amino acids. The CDR3: CASTLAVRGNEQFF. The CDR3 DNA follows: TGTGCCAGCACCTTAGCGGTGAGAGGTAATGAGCAGTTCTTC.

The rearrangement joins TRBV7-3 to TRBJ1-1, with a possible D match to TRBD1 (5 bases). In germline, CDR1 is SGHTA, CDR2 FQGTGA. Trimming removed 8 bases from V and 0 bases from J, with 13 bases in between. The CDR3 length is 14 residues. The CDR3 coding sequence is TGTGCCAGCGGGAGTGGGGGGGTGAACACTGAAGCTTTCTTT. Protein: CASGSGGVNTEAFF. Full variable domain (remainder filled in from reference TRBV7-3 and TRBJ1-1): GAGVSQTPSNKVTEKGKYVELRCDPISGHTALYWYRQSLGQGPEFLIYFQGTGAADDSGLPNDRFFAVRPEGSVSTLKIQRTERGDSAVYLCASGSGGVNTEAFFGQGTRLTVV.

The V gene is TRBV7-2, the J gene TRBJ1-6, with D possibly TRBD1 on 5 matching bases. The germline gives CDR1 SGHTA, CDR2 FQGNSA. V gave up 5 bases and J gave up 6 bases, with 11 bases separating them. The CDR3 spans 14 residues. The CDR3 spells CASSAPDINSPLHF. The CDR3 DNA sequence: TGTGCCAGCAGCGCCCCGGACATTAATTCACCCCTCCACTTT.

The chain recombines TRBV6-5 with TRBJ1-1; TRBD1 is a possible D gene (6 bases). The germline V gene encodes CDR1 MNHEY and CDR2 SVGAGI. CDR3 length: 13 residues. The V and J ends lost 4 bases and 6 bases respectively, with 12 bases between them. CDR3 residues: CASSLVTGAEAFF. CDR3 bases: TGTGCCAGCAGTTTAGTGACAGGCGCTGAAGCTTTCTTT.

This clonotype came up a few times. The CDR3 loop reads CASNQLGDGYTF. The CDR3 DNA reads TGTGCCAGCAACCAATTGGGGGATGGCTACACCTTC. The J gene is TRBJ1-2, the V gene TRBV28; D might be TRBD1 (5 bases). Germline lookup yields CDR1 MDHEN and CDR2 SYDVKM. Between the trimmed V and J ends, which lost 7 bases and 6 bases, there was a span of 12 bases. The CDR3 runs to 12 residues.

The V call is TRBV19, the J call TRBJ2-7; 7 bases are a match to TRBD1. The germline CDR1 and CDR2 sequences are LNHDA and SQIVND (reference sequence). The V and J ends lost 4 bases and 4 bases, in that order; junction bases with no gene match: 7. The CDR3 runs to 14 residues. CDR3 sequence (DNA): TGTGCCAGTAGTACTCCGGGACAGCCTTACGAGCAGTACTTC. Protein: CASSTPGQPYEQYF.

The chain recombines TRBV6-5 with TRBJ2-7; TRBD1 might be the D (6 bases). The germline V gene encodes CDR1 MNHEY and CDR2 SVGAGI. The CDR3 has 15 amino acids. Trimming shortened V by 5 bases and J by 7 bases, and 21 bases separated the two germline ends. In DNA, the CDR3 is TGTGCCAGCAGTGAAATGGGGCAGGGGATGGGGGAGCAGTACTTC. Its protein product is CASSEMGQGMGEQYF.

The chain joins TRBV19 to TRBJ2-3, with 9 bases identical to TRBD1. Per germline, CDR1 LNHDA and CDR2 SQIVND (reference sequence). The V segment lost 4 bases and the J segment 2 bases; nucleotides outside the gene matches: 4. The CDR3 sequence is 15 residues long. CDR3 loop: CASSTRQGVTDTQYF. As DNA, the CDR3 is TGTGCCAGTAGTACTCGACAGGGGGTCACAGATACGCAGTATTTT.

The V call is TRBV7-6, the J call TRBJ2-7; D gene unclear. The CDR3 length is 11 residues. Per germline, CDR1 SGHVS and CDR2 FNYEAQ. Trimming removed 4 bases at V and 7 bases at J, with 8 bases between. This chain's CDR3 is CASSYDVEQYF. DNA for the CDR3: TGTGCCAGCAGCTACGACGTTGAGCAGTACTTC. Together with reference TRBV7-6 and TRBJ2-7, the CDR3 gives the full variable domain: GAGVSQSPRYKVTKRGQDVALRCDPISGHVSLYWYRQALGQGPEFLTYFNYEAQQDKSGLPNDRFSAERPEGSISTLTIQRTEQRDSAMYRCASSYDVEQYFGPGTRLTVT.

The V gene is TRBV6-2 or TRBV6-3, the J gene TRBJ1-1, with a possible D match to TRBD1 (5 bases). Trimming pared 2 bases from V and 8 bases from J, leaving 9 bases between. This CDR3 is built from 12 residues. CDR1 MNHEY and CDR2 SVGEGT come from the germline V gene. CDR3 sequence: CASSYAGLEAFF. In DNA, the CDR3 is TGTGCCAGCAGTTACGCGGGGCTGGAAGCTTTCTTT.

The J gene is TRBJ2-3, the V gene TRBV20-1; D may be TRBD2 (6 bases). The V end was cut by 2 bases, the J end by 2 bases, with 17 bases between. There are 16 residues in the CDR3. Germline V CDR1 and CDR2: DFQATT, SNEGSKA (reference sequence). The CDR3 reads CSARLGGAGHTDTQYF. The CDR3 coding sequence is TGCAGTGCTAGATTGGGCGGGGCAGGGCACACAGATACGCAGTATTTT.

This chain joins TRBV30 and TRBJ1-3; possible D gene TRBD1, 5 bases. CDR1 is GTSNPN and CDR2 is SVGIG in the germline V gene (reference sequence). Trimming removed 4 bases from V and 7 bases from J, with 23 bases in between. This CDR3 region has 16 residues. The CDR3 region is CAWTRQADTVWNTIYF. The DNA of the CDR3 is TGTGCCTGGACCAGGCAGGCGGACACTGTTTGGAACACCATATATTTT.

The rearrangement uses TRBV19 and TRBJ2-3; D remains unclear. The CDR3 has 11 amino acids. Germline V gene lookup returns CDR1 LNHDA and CDR2 SQIVND (reference sequence). V dropped 6 bases and J dropped 4 bases, with 5 bases sitting between them. The CDR3 DNA reads as TGTGCCAGTAGCGAAGCAGATACGCAGTATTTT. Residues: CASSEADTQYF.

V and J are TRBV20-1 and TRBJ1-2, with D unresolved. Germline V gives CDR1 DFQATT, CDR2 SNEGSKA (reference sequence). The CDR3 length is 15 residues. The ends were cut back, 0 bases at V and 0 bases at J, with 11 bases in the middle. The CDR3 reads CSARDPSRANYGYTF. Written as DNA, the CDR3 is TGCAGTGCTAGAGATCCCTCTCGAGCTAACTATGGCTACACCTTC.

The CDR3 region is CASSLLGASTDTQYF. DNA of the CDR3: TGTGCCAGCAGCTTATTAGGAGCTAGCACAGATACGCAGTATTTT. The chain couples TRBV7-3 to TRBJ2-3; D remains unclear. Germline-derived CDR1 and CDR2 are SGHTA and FQGTGA. Trimming shortened V by 2 bases and J by 0 bases, and 9 bases separated the two germline ends. The CDR3 is 15 amino acids.

For this clonotype: Its ends do not fully match the called genes, so a read error is possible. The chain has TRBV11-2 and TRBJ2-5; D might be TRBD2 (6 bases). The V gene's germline CDR1 is SGHAT and CDR2 FQNNGV. The CDR3 sequence is 13 residues long. CDR3 protein: CASSLVGRETQHF. The CDR3 DNA follows: TGTGCCAGCAGCTTAGTGGGACGGGAGACCCAGCACTTC.

About this clonotype itself: A read error is possible here, since a much larger clone lies one base away. The gene calls are TRBV11-2 and TRBJ2-7, with 15 bases identical to TRBD2. This CDR3 is built from 15 residues. The germline gives CDR1 SGHAT, CDR2 FQNNGV. CDR3 region: CASSPGGLAGGEKYF. DNA for the CDR3: TGTGCCAGCAGCCCAGGGGGACTAGCGGGGGGCGAGAAGTACTTC.

This chain uses TRBV10-3 with TRBJ2-7; D gene uncertain. The CDR3 has 12 residues. CDR1 ENHRY and CDR2 SYGVKD come from the germline V gene. The ends were cut back, 0 bases at V and 4 bases at J, with 4 bases in the middle. CDR3 in amino acids: CAISESGYEQYF. The CDR3 nucleotides are TGTGCCATCAGTGAGTCTGGGTACGAGCAGTACTTC.

The chain combines TRBV9 with TRBJ2-1, with no clear D. This CDR3 spans 12 amino acids. The V gene's germline CDR1 is SGDLS and CDR2 YYNGEE. V gave up 3 bases and J gave up 8 bases, with 9 bases separating them. CDR3 sequence: CASSGSRDEQFF. The CDR3 coding sequence is TGTGCCAGCAGCGGTAGTAGGGATGAGCAGTTCTTC.

V gene TRBV2 combines with J gene TRBJ2-2, with TRBD1 matching over 8 bases. The CDR3 has 16 amino acids. The V gene end was trimmed by 6 bases and the J gene end by 3 bases; junction bases not matched to a gene: 9. CDR1 is SNHLY and CDR2 is FYNNEI in the germline V gene. CDR3 sequence: CASRPPGQGDTGELFF. CDR3 bases: TGTGCCAGCAGGCCCCCCGGACAGGGAGACACCGGGGAGCTGTTTTTT.